This record concerns one TCR beta chain sequence. In the original analysis: It was from reference gene primer amplification that nucleated cell counts were estimated. Sequencing was performed with immunoSEQ multiplex PCR; in TCRdb, only in-frame clones are kept and a portion is missing. V, J and clone size reflect that table, while D and trimming were determined from the DNA. Of about 190,000 clones in the sample, about nine tenths are singletons; the top ten hold approximately 2.3%. These data come from a study of blood T cell repertoires in COVID-19. Study in general: T cells, B-cell-depleted T cells, or PBMCs supplied cDNA or gDNA.

The CDR3 is 13 residues long. Germline CDR1 reads SNHLY; CDR2 reads FYNNEI. V lost 6 bases and J lost 4, with 12 bases in between. The clonotype originates from a man between 65 and 85 years old with active or convalescent COVID-19. The chain recombines TRBV2 with TRBJ1-1; no clear D gene. The sample taken for sequencing was peripheral blood. The CDR3 sequence: CASSITVPTEAFF. DNA for the CDR3: TGTGCCAGCAGCATCACAGTGCCCACTGAAGCTTTCTTT.